The clone carrying this TCR beta chain was seen a single time. The germline V gene has CDR1 KGHSH and CDR2 LQKENI. Trimming took off 2 bases at V and 5 bases at J, with 9 bases between the two ends. The CDR3 is 13 residues long. The data stem from a study of shared clonotypes between healthy human individuals. As for the study in general: Sampling drew on donors who were two women and a few men aged 18 to 49.

Generated by immunoSEQ multiplex PCR, the TCRdb table keeps only in-frame clones and is missing some. The sample shows 2 million to 2.5 million clones, around 95% of them seen only once. Splitting of CD4+ cells produced CD45RA+ naive and CD45RA-negative memory subsets. The chain has TRBV18 and TRBJ1-2; D remains unclear. This clonotype was obtained from a man aged 18 to 35 in good health. Sequencing was done on a sample of naive CD4+ T cells sorted from blood. Indicated subset: CD45RA+ positively selected. CDR3 nucleotides: TGTGCCAGCTCACCAAGGGATTTTTATGGCTACACCTTC. Translated: CASSPRDFYGYTF.